The sequence of this TCR beta chain was determined in a study of T cells after yellow fever vaccination. Germline CDR1 and CDR2: MDHEN and SYDVKM. V was clipped by 4 bases and J by 3 bases; unmatched bases: 7. The CDR3 has 15 residues. TCRdb re-derived calls from the 5' RACE reads in MiXCR, one entry per CDR3 protein. Of 500,000 to 650,000 distinct CDR3 sequences listed, approximately 13% are singletons. The specimen was PBMCs, collected on the day of the yellow fever booster vaccination. This sequence joins TRBV28 and TRBJ2-7; 9 bases are shared with TRBD2. The clonotype comes from a man aged 25 to 45 who received the YFV17D yellow fever vaccine. This CDR3 reads CASSSPGLAYYEQYF. In nucleotides, the CDR3 is TGTGCCAGCAGTTCTCCGGGACTAGCCTACTACGAGCAGTACTTC.